This T cell receptor (beta chain) came from a study of T-cell memory formation after mild COVID-19. As for the study in general: Largely, the TCR clusters proved donor specific. General observations from the study: Detection of some responders pre-infection suggested pre-existing cross-reactive memory T cells participated.

A word on this clonotype: Its antigen is not known.

With V trimmed by 9 bases and J by 7 bases, 10 bases remained unmatched. Per the germline V gene, CDR1 is KGHDR and CDR2 is SFDVKD. The CDR3 consists of 15 residues. Using constant-segment primers, 5'RACE produced TCR alpha and TCR beta cDNA libraries carrying sample barcodes and UMIs. In TCRdb, the 5' RACE reads were re-called with MiXCR into one record per CDR3 protein. The sample lists approximately 150,000 distinct CDR3 sequences, 10% to 15% seen once, with 3% to 4% in the top ten. The sequencing sample was made of PBMCs or a T cell subset sorted from them (not recorded which). The clonotype originates from a man aged 18 to 30 who had mild COVID-19 (a few samples of this study predate the infection). Cell type and time point are not known. The chain combines TRBV24-1 with TRBJ1-4; 10 positions agree with TRBD1. The CDR3 nucleotides read TGTGCCACCTTGAATGGGGACAGGGGCTGTGAAAAACTGTTTTTT. Protein: CATLNGDRGCEKLFF.